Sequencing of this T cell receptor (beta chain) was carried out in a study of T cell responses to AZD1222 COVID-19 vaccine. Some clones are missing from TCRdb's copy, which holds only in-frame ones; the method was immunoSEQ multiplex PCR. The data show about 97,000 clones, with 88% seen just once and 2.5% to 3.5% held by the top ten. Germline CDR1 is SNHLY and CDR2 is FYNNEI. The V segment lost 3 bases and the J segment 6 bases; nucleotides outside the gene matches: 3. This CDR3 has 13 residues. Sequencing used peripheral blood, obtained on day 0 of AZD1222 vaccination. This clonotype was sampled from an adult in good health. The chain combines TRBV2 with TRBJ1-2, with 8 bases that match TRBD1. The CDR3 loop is CASSDYRGNGYTF. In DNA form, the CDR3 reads TGTGCCAGCAGTGATTACAGGGGGAATGGCTACACCTTC.